The clone carrying this T cell receptor (beta chain) has at least ten counts. Antigen unknown. This CDR3 contains 16 residues. The germline V gene has CDR1 SGHDT and CDR2 YYEEEE. V trimming: 0 bases; J trimming: 3 bases; junction bases outside the gene matches: 2. This sample is drawn from a study of T cells after yellow fever vaccination. Whole-study context: In the case of low-cell-number fractions, SMART-Seq v4 Ultra Low Input was used for preparation. Study results and caveats: Clones that expanded after primary vaccination mostly reappeared after the booster (96% CD4, about 91% CD8).

Researchers made TCR cDNA using 5'RACE template switching, and this step added a universal primer site and UMIs. TCRdb re-called the 5' RACE reads with MiXCR, one entry per CDR3 protein. This table has 160,000 or so distinct CDR3 sequences, almost 7% appearing once. The rearrangement uses TRBV5-6 and TRBJ2-1; the match to TRBD2 covers 11 bases. This receptor was obtained from a man between 18 and 29 years old who received the YFV17D yellow fever vaccine. This specimen was CD4+ T cells sorted from PBMCs, taken 5 days after the first yellow fever vaccination. The CDR3 DNA is TGTGCCAGCAGCTTGGCTAGCGGGGGGAACTACAATGAGCAGTTCTTC. The encoded protein is CASSLASGGNYNEQFF.